Listed below are T cell receptor beta chains from one sample, sequenced in a study of regulatory T cells in long-lasting Graves disease. TCRdb ran MiXCR on the multiplex PCR reads and lists one entry per CDR3 protein. The profile shows about 400,000 distinct CDR3 sequences, 15% of them singletons. The sample was also linked to a second study, of T cells in Graves' hyperthyroidism and ophthalmopathy.

This material consisted of peripheral blood mononuclear cells (PBMCs), taken at new diagnosis, from a patient treated with antithyroid drugs. The receptors derive from a woman in her thirties or forties with Graves disease. Both conserved end residues are part of each CDR3. Size is stated for part of the rows, as once, few or many counts, or as a class when the clone is expanded.

>few|TRBV12-3/TRBV12-4|13|TRBJ2-1
CASTLAGVWEQFF
>once|TRBV5-1|14|TRBJ2-7
CASSLADSSYERYF
>many|TRBV28|13|TRBJ1-2
CASSQTGNYGYTF
>NA|TRBV5-1|14|TRBJ2-1
CASSFTGEYNEQFF
>many|TRBV5-6|20|TRBJ2-1
CASSSSGTSGRAWRYNEQFF
>many|TRBV30|15|TRBJ2-1
CAWSVDRADYNEQFF
>many|TRBV24-1|18|TRBJ2-1
CATSDIKPGLAPYNEQFF
>many|TRBV2|13|TRBJ2-7
CASSEAEGYEQYF
>few|TRBV6-2/TRBV6-3|16|TRBJ2-7
CASSTTSGQPQHEQYF
>many|TRBV30|16|TRBJ1-1
CAWSVSAGGVNTEAFF
>NA|TRBV2|13|TRBJ1-1
CASRKGTNTEAFF
>many|TRBV7-2|18|TRBJ2-6
CASSLASGGGSGANVLTF
>NA|TRBV11-2|16|TRBJ2-7
CASSVTGTGVRYEQYF
>many|TRBV5-1|15|TRBJ2-7
CASSLAGTGTYEQYF
>many|TRBV3-1|16|TRBJ2-1
CASSQVVDISYNEQFF
>few|TRBV5-1|14|TRBJ1-2
CASSPAGQGIGYTF
>NA|TRBV5-1|13|TRBJ1-1
CASSSTGTGVAFF
>few|TRBV29-1|15|TRBJ2-1
CSVDLLDRTYNEQFF
>NA|TRBV6-1|12|TRBJ1-1
CASQGANTEAFF
>few|TRBV6-5|16|TRBJ2-7
CASSFSSPQGPYEQYF
>NA|TRBV28|15|TRBJ1-1
CASSLPDRLYTEAFF
>NA|TRBV19|21|TRBJ2-1
CASSIQGRWTSGRGPYNEQFF
>NA|TRBV9|16|TRBJ2-7
CASSARGGESSYEQYF
>NA|TRBV9|14|TRBJ2-7
CASSVGWDNYEQYF
>many|TRBV27|16|TRBJ2-7
CASSSGLAGGKYEQYF
>NA|TRBV6-2/TRBV6-3|13|TRBJ2-1
CASSYSEGLMEFF
>NA|TRBV5-1|16|TRBJ2-2
CASSLGSWGNTGELFF
>many|TRBV5-1|13|TRBJ1-1
CASSLVPNTEAFF
>few|TRBV12-3/TRBV12-4|15|TRBJ2-2
CASSRQGSSTGELFF
>many|TRBV3-1|12|TRBJ2-1
CASSQGPDEQFF
>NA|TRBV12-3/TRBV12-4|14|TRBJ2-1
CASREREPYNEQFF
>many|TRBV5-4|15|TRBJ2-5
CASSFGGGIQETQYF
>many|TRBV12-3/TRBV12-4|17|TRBJ2-1
CASSLFGGGSSYNEQFF
>many|TRBV6-1|12|TRBJ2-7
CASSPNGIEQYF
>many|TRBV2|15|TRBJ1-6
CASSGDRIYNSPLHF
>many|TRBV10-2|15|TRBJ2-7
CASSATSGASYEQYF
>few|TRBV4-2|17|TRBJ2-1
CASSQEVAGASSNEQFF
>NA|TRBV20-1|16|TRBJ2-5
CSARLAGVFSGETQYF
>few|TRBV28|14|TRBJ1-5
CASSFSPSNQPQHF
>NA|TRBV20-1|16|TRBJ2-1
CSARDDGLPPYNEQFF
>many|TRBV27|15|TRBJ2-7
CASSQAGGRAAEQYF
>NA|TRBV18|15|TRBJ2-7
CASSPGQGYSYEQYF
>many|TRBV11-3|15|TRBJ1-1
CASSLDPTGKREAFF
>many|TRBV2|13|TRBJ2-1
CASLVSSYNEQFF
>NA|TRBV6-1|15|TRBJ1-1
CASSHTTGGNTEAFF
>many|TRBV6-2/TRBV6-3|15|TRBJ2-3
CASRESGRATDTQYF
>NA|TRBV5-4|15|TRBJ2-1
CASSQSGRAYNEQFF
>many|TRBV12-3/TRBV12-4|14|TRBJ1-5
CASSRTLSNQPQHF
>NA|TRBV19|16|TRBJ2-1
CASKKHEGKMNNEQFF
>NA|TRBV20-1|13|TRBJ2-7
CSARKAGGTEQYF
>few|TRBV20-1|15|TRBJ1-6
CSARAGTGDGSPLHF
>NA|TRBV3-1|14|TRBJ2-3
CASSQGQAQGTQYF
>many|TRBV4-2|15|TRBJ2-7
CASSQEGVAGYEQYF
>many|TRBV10-3|13|TRBJ2-1
CAIINDGGGEQFF